Listed below are T cell receptor beta chains from one sample, sequenced in a study of blood T cell repertoires in COVID-19. Method: immunoSEQ multiplex PCR; TCRdb's copy keeps in-frame clones and lacks some. The sample lists 200,000 or so clones, roughly 86% occurring once. Sequencing was carried out using peripheral blood. The origin of the receptors is a woman between 65 and 79 years old with active or convalescent COVID-19. Each CDR3 is given without its conserved first and last residue. Only some rows state a clone size, as once, few, many or a class for expanded clones.

j_gene | abundance | len | v_gene | CDR3aa
TRBJ1-1 | once | 12 | TRBV3-1/TRBV3-2 | ASSQAFMNTEAF
TRBJ2-1 | - | 12 | TRBV27 | ASSRGGDYNEQF
TRBJ2-3 | - | 13 | TRBV10-3 | AINSAGRGTDTQY
TRBJ1-1 | - | 14 | TRBV6-5 | ASSYSSGERKRVAF
TRBJ2-6 | - | 17 | TRBV28 | ASSPILWPGGSGANVLT
TRBJ2-7 | - | 12 | TRBV5-6 | ASSSLDRKYEQY
TRBJ2-2 | - | 14 | TRBV11-2 | ASSFRTGLNTGELF
TRBJ2-1 | once | 12 | TRBV5-1 | ASSPRNSYNEQF
TRBJ1-1 | - | 11 | TRBV28 | ASRGQGAAEAF
TRBJ2-1 | - | 14 | TRBV30 | ASTYFQGRWWNEQF
TRBJ2-3 | - | 14 | TRBV28 | ASSSSLPGGGDTQY
TRBJ2-1 | - | 14 | TRBV5-1 | ASSLTRMTVYNEQF
TRBJ1-3 | - | 13 | TRBV28 | ASWGDRAAGNTIY
TRBJ2-7 | - | 13 | TRBV7-9 | ASSFTMGADYEQY
TRBJ1-2 | - | 11 | TRBV5-1 | ASSLSANYGYT
TRBJ1-2 | - | 14 | TRBV7-8 | ASSSPGQGDRYGYT
TRBJ2-3 | - | 14 | TRBV4-1 | ASSHTRVMGTDTQY
TRBJ2-4 | - | 12 | TRBV18 | ASSPGGSKGIQY
TRBJ2-1 | - | 12 | TRBV29-1 | SVATGGSLDYQF
TRBJ1-6 | few | 12 | TRBV28 | ASSLAGINSPLH
TRBJ1-2 | - | 15 | TRBV7-9 | ASSRAGGQGARGDYT
TRBJ2-1 | - | 14 | TRBV10-2 | ASHTRARGKYNEQF
TRBJ1-1 | - | 16 | TRBV5-1 | ASSLGTTHRGPDTEAF
TRBJ1-3 | - | 12 | TRBV5-4 | ASSSGGAGNTIY
TRBJ2-2 | - | 10 | TRBV29-1 | SVDTNTGELF
TRBJ2-5 | - | 13 | TRBV19 | ASSLRLYPLGTQY
TRBJ2-1 | few | 13 | TRBV6-5 | ASRRPVASYNEQF
TRBJ2-1 | - | 11 | TRBV29-1 | SGGTSAYNEQF
TRBJ2-3 | - | 12 | TRBV25-1 | ASGSLGPSDTQY
TRBJ2-5 | - | 11 | TRBV7-9 | ASSLADRGWVY
TRBJ2-1 | few | 12 | TRBV10-3 | AVQASGSNNEQF
TRBJ2-7 | - | 12 | TRBV6-5 | ASSYDRVNYEQY
TRBJ2-1 | - | 13 | TRBV12-5 | ASGLAVIELHEQF
TRBJ1-2 | - | 16 | TRBV28 | ASSFGQGSRVFYYGYT
TRBJ2-2 | - | 16 | TRBV4-1 | ASSQVSSGRGNTGELF
TRBJ2-2 | - | 11 | TRBV24-1 | ATSQVSPGELF
TRBJ2-2 | - | 15 | TRBV9 | ASSTGQLGGVTGELF
TRBJ2-4 | - | 9 | TRBV6-5 | ATRTKNIQY
TRBJ2-7 | - | 12 | TRBV19 | ASSNPGSSYEQY
TRBJ2-7 | - | 12 | TRBV7-2 | ASSQRQGANEQY
TRBJ2-1 | once | 14 | TRBV3-1/TRBV3-2 | ASSRSGAGGVHEQF
TRBJ2-7 | - | 11 | TRBV15 | ATSRERGLEQY
TRBJ2-3 | - | 13 | TRBV7-2 | ASSSQTGITDTQY
TRBJ2-1 | - | 14 | TRBV19 | ASSIPTGTGGHEQF
TRBJ2-1 | - | 16 | TRBV27 | ASRYIGTLGTVYNEQF
TRBJ2-7 | - | 13 | TRBV5-8 | ASIPYGEGVVEQY
TRBJ2-2 | - | 13 | TRBV5-1 | ASSLEGVGSGELF
TRBJ2-3 | - | 16 | TRBV7-2 | ASSSVVGGPLFTDTQY
TRBJ2-5 | - | 12 | TRBV30 | AWTPGGVQETQY
TRBJ1-1 | once | 12 | TRBV12-5 | ASGLATGNTEAF
TRBJ1-1 | - | 9 | TRBV28 | ASSLNREAF
TRBJ2-1 | few | 14 | TRBV5-4 | ASRGALAGGSNEQF